Included here is one T cell receptor beta chain sequence, with context. The sample belongs to a study of blood T cell repertoires in COVID-19. Study context: Spain, Italy and the United States supplied samples that represented acute and convalescent COVID-19.

This CDR3 has 14 residues. CDR1 and CDR2 (germline): MGHRA, YSYEKL. The V and J ends lost 3 bases and 3 bases, in that order; junction bases with no gene match: 5. The data were produced by immunoSEQ multiplex PCR, yet TCRdb's version contains in-frame clones alone and is incomplete. The sample shows about 210,000 clones, under 95% of them seen only once. The sequencing input was peripheral blood. The V gene is TRBV4-1, the J gene TRBJ2-7; 7 bases agree with TRBD2. This clonotype was sampled from a man aged 25 to 40 with acute or convalescent COVID-19. The CDR3 sequence is CASSQTGGNYEQYF. Written as DNA, the CDR3 is TGCGCCAGCAGCCAGACCGGGGGGAACTACGAGCAGTACTTC.